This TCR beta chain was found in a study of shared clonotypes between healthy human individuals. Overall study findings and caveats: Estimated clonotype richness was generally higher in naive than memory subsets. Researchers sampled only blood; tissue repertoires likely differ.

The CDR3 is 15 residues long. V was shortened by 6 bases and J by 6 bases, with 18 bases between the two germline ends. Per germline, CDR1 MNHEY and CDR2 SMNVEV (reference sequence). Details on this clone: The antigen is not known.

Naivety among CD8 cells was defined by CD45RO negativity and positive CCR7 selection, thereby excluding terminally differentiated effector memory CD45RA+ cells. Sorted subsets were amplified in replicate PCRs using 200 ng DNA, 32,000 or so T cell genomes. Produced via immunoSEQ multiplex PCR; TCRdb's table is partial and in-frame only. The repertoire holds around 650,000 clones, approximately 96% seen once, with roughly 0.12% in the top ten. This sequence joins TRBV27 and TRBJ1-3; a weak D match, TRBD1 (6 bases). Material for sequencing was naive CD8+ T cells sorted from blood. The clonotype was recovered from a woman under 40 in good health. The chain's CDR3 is CASRATGSLENTIYF. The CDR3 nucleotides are TGTGCCAGCAGAGCCACAGGGAGTCTCGAAAACACCATATATTTT.